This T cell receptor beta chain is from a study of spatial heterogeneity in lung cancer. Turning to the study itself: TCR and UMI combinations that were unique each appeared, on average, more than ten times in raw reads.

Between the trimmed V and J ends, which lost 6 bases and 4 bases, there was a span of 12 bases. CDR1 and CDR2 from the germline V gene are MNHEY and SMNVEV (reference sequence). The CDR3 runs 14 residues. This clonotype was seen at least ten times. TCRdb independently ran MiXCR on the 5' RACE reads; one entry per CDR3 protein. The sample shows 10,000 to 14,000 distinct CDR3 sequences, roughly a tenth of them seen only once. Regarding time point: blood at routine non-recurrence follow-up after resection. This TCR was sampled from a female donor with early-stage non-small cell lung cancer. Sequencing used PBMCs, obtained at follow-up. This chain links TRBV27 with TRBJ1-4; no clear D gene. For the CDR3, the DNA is TGTGCCAGCAGACCAGCGGGTTTTAATGAAAAACTGTTTTTT. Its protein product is CASRPAGFNEKLFF.